This passage covers 11 T cell receptor beta chains from one sample sequenced in a study of blood T cells in healthy people across ages (dated by TCRdb to between 2014 and 2016). Library preparation employed 5' RACE. TCRdb records Illumina HiSeq 2500 as the sequencer. The second PCR ran for roughly 7 to 11 cycles and used a J-beta primer mix along with a sample-barcoded 5' primer. TCRdb itself trimmed the public reads at Q25 with fastp, ran MiXCR and retained productive beta chains. All rows with the same CDR3 protein become a single entry with the most common DNA and genes. Present in this sample are under 800,000 distinct CDR3 sequences, roughly 21% of which were seen just once. The ten largest clones capture 3.5% to 4% of the sample. Sequenced input: blood. All receptors come from a man in his 70s in good health.

This clonotype was detected only a few times. This rearrangement joins TRBV5-1 to TRBJ2-5, with TRBD1 as a possible D gene (6 bases). Matching the DNA end better, TRBJ2-7 makes the J call doubtful. Germline loops: CDR1 SGHRS, CDR2 YFSETQ. The CDR3 runs to 15 residues. CDR3 nucleotide sequence: TGCGCCAGCAGCTCCGGACAGTCCTACTCCTACGAGCAGTACTTC. It yields the protein CASSSGQSYSYEQYF.

This chain connects TRBV7-2 to TRBJ2-5; TRBD1 matches at 7 bases. CDR3 length: 14 amino acids. The ends lost 3 bases at V and 11 bases at J; junction bases unmatched: 12. The germline gives CDR1 SGHTA, CDR2 FQGNSA. The CDR3 DNA sequence: TGTGCCAGCAGCTTCTTCAGGGGGAAGGGGGAGCAGTACTTC. Its protein product is CASSFFRGKGEQYF.

This clonotype was picked up one time. The chain is built from TRBV7-8 and TRBJ2-2; TRBD2 agrees at 8 bases. This CDR3 comprises 15 residues. Germline trimming cut 5 bases from V and 3 bases from J; bases unmatched to any gene: 5. Germline-derived CDR1 and CDR2 are SGHVS and FQNEAQ. The CDR3: CASSLSGTDTGELFF. The DNA of the CDR3 is TGTGCCAGCAGCCTTAGCGGGACGGACACCGGGGAGCTGTTTTTT.

The chain employs TRBV3-1 and TRBJ2-7; D is possibly TRBD1 (6 bases). With 5 bases removed from V and 3 bases from J, the gap between germline ends came to 14 bases. The CDR3 sequence is 14 residues long. Germline V gene data show CDR1 as LGHDT and CDR2 as YNNKEL (reference sequence). The CDR3 loop reads CASSWTAGRYEQYF. CDR3 nucleotide sequence: TGTGCCAGCAGCTGGACAGCAGGGCGCTACGAGCAGTACTTC.

The chain combines TRBV6-1 with TRBJ1-1, with TRBD1 matching 7 bases. CDR3 size: 14 residues. From germline, CDR1 is MNHNS and CDR2 SASEGT. Germline trimming cut 7 bases from V and 4 bases from J; bases unmatched to any gene: 9. CDR3 protein: CASKRDSSFTEAFF. The CDR3, as DNA: TGTGCCAGCAAACGGGACAGTTCTTTCACTGAAGCTTTCTTT.

This clonotype showed up just a few times. V usage is TRBV12-3 or TRBV12-4 and J usage is TRBJ1-3; D not resolved. Trimming removed 7 bases at V and 6 bases at J, with 13 bases between. CDR3 size: 13 residues. CDR3 sequence reads: CASKRGLLNTIYF. CDR3 DNA sequence: TGTGCCAGCAAAAGAGGTCTTTTAAACACCATATATTTT.

V and J are TRBV25-1 and TRBJ2-7; D may correspond to TRBD1 or TRBD2 (5 bases each). V lost 2 bases to trimming and J lost 5 bases, with 13 bases between them. The CDR3 runs 14 residues. Germline values: CDR1 MGHDK, CDR2 SYGVNS. This chain's CDR3 is CASSETGLANEQYF. The CDR3 DNA sequence: TGTGCCAGCAGTGAAACGGGGCTAGCTAACGAGCAGTACTTC.

This clonotype occurred a few times. CDR3 coding DNA: TGTGCCAGCAGCCCAGGGATCGGGGAAAAGCAGTACTTC. Translated, it gives CASSPGIGEKQYF. The chain recombines TRBV6-6 with TRBJ2-5; D is perhaps TRBD1 or TRBD2 (5 bases each). CDR1 is MNHNY and CDR2 is SVGAGI in the germline V gene (reference sequence). V was clipped by 6 bases and J by 11 bases, with 19 bases between them. This CDR3 has 13 residues.

This clonotype was detected a few times. CDR3 nucleotide sequence: TGTGCCATCAGTGAGTGGGCGGGAGAGACCCAGTACTTC. Translation gives CAISEWAGETQYF. This chain joins TRBV10-3 and TRBJ2-5; D is perhaps TRBD2 (5 bases). Germline lookup yields CDR1 ENHRY and CDR2 SYGVKD. The V gene lost 1 base and the J gene lost 4 bases, with 7 bases spanning the gap. CDR3 length: 13 residues.

This clonotype was recorded a few times. The gene calls are TRBV28 and TRBJ2-7; D might be TRBD1 or TRBD2, each matching 5 bases. CDR1 is MDHEN and CDR2 is SYDVKM in the germline V gene. This CDR3 is 15 amino acids long. Trimming took off 6 bases at V and 4 bases at J, with 19 bases between the two ends. CDR3 region: CASSSPGPGNYEQYF. In nucleotides, the CDR3 is TGTGCCAGCAGCTCGCCGGGGCCAGGGAATTACGAGCAGTACTTC.

The gene calls are TRBV7-2 and TRBJ2-3; no definite D call. This CDR3 has 12 amino acids. CDR1 and CDR2 from the germline V gene are SGHTA and FQGNSA. Trimming stripped 5 bases from V and 5 bases from J, with 8 bases between. The CDR3 region has the DNA TGTGCCAGCAGCCACTCTCGAGATACGCAGTATTTT. Its translation is CASSHSRDTQYF.